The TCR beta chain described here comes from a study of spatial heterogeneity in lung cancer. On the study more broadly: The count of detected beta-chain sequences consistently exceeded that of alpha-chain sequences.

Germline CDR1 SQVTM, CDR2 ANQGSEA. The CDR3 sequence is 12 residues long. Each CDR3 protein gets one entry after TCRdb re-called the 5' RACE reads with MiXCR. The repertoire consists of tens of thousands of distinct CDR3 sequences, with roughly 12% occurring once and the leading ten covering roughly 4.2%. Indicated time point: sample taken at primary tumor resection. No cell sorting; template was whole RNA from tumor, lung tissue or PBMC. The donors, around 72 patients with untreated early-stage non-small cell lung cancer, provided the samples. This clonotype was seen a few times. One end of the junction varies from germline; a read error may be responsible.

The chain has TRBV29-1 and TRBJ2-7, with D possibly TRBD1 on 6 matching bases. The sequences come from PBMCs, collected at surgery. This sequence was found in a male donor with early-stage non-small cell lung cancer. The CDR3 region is CSVEGDTPGQYF. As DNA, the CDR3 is TGCAGCGTCGAAGGGGACACCCCCGGGCAGTACTTC.